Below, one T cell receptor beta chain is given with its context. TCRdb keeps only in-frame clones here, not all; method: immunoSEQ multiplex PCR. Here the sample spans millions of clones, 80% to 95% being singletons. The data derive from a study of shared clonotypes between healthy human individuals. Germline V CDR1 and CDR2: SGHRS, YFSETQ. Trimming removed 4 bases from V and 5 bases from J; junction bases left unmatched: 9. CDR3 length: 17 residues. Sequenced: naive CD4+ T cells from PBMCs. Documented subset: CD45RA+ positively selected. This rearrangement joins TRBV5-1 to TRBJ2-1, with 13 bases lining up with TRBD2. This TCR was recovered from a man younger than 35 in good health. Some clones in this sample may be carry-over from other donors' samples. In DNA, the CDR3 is TGCGCCAGCAGCCCCGGGACTAGCGGGACTCTAAACAATGAGCAGTTCTTC. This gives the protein CASSPGTSGTLNNEQFF.